The 20 T cell receptor beta chains given below trace back to one sample, sequenced in a study of blood T cell repertoires in COVID-19. Method: immunoSEQ multiplex PCR; TCRdb's copy keeps in-frame clones and lacks some. Of about 200,000 clones listed, around 80% are singletons. Sequencing used peripheral blood. The source is a human donor with acute or convalescent COVID-19. The donor label of this sample is uncertain.

The V call is TRBV12-3 or TRBV12-4, the J call TRBJ2-7, with D possibly TRBD1 on 5 matching bases. The length of the CDR3 is 12 residues. V lost 3 bases and J 6 bases, leaving 9 bases between the germline ends. The chain's CDR3 is CASSFRTFEQYF. CDR3 DNA: TGTGCCAGCAGTTTCCGGACATTCGAGCAGTACTTC.

The chain uses TRBV7-3 and TRBJ1-6; 8 bases line up with TRBD1. The CDR3 is 15 residues long. Germline loops: CDR1 SGHTA, CDR2 FQGTGA. J gave up 7 bases and V 4 bases, and 6 bases lay outside the gene matches. The CDR3 loop reads CASSSGQGQNSPLHF. CDR3 in DNA: TGTGCCAGCAGCTCTGGACAGGGCCAGAATTCACCCCTCCACTTT.

This chain links TRBV7-2 with TRBJ1-1, with 8 bases lining up with TRBD1. The germline V gene encodes CDR1 SGHTA and CDR2 FQGNSA. V lost 5 bases to trimming and J lost 0 bases; unmatched junction nucleotides: 8. The CDR3 extends over 16 amino acids. CDR3 region: CASSPRQGSLNTEAFF. DNA for the CDR3: TGTGCCAGCAGCCCCCGACAGGGGTCACTGAACACTGAAGCTTTCTTT.

The chain carries TRBV7-9 and TRBJ1-1; 7 positions match TRBD1. The CDR3 covers 14 residues. Germline V gene data show CDR1 as SEHNR and CDR2 as FQNEAQ (reference sequence). Losses at the gene ends were 5 bases for V and 1 base for J; bases not matched to a gene: 4. The CDR3 DNA follows: TGTGCCAGCAGCCCGGGGGACAGGAACACTGAAGCTTTCTTT. Its translation: CASSPGDRNTEAFF. Full variable domain (rest looked up from reference TRBV7-9 and TRBJ1-1): DTGVSQNPRHKITKRGQNVTFRCDPISEHNRLYWYRQTLGQGPEFLTYFQNEAQLEKSRLLSDRFSAERPKGSFSTLEIQRTEQGDSAMYLCASSPGDRNTEAFFGQGTRLTVV.

Of note for this clone: Other DNA variants within this sample encode the same CDR3. V is TRBV18 and J is TRBJ2-2, with unresolved D. CDR3 length: 14 amino acids. V dropped 5 bases and J dropped 1 base, with 8 bases sitting between them. Germline assignment: CDR1 KGHSH and CDR2 LQKENI. CDR3 nucleotides: TGTGCCAGCTCAATTCAGGAGAACACCGGGGAGCTGTTTTTT. It codes for CASSIQENTGELFF.

The rearrangement uses TRBV12-3 or TRBV12-4 and TRBJ1-5; D uncertain. The CDR3 loop spans 13 amino acids. The V end lost 6 bases, the J end lost 2 bases, and 8 bases lay between the germline ends. CDR3 loop: CASSKRGNQPQHF. In DNA form, the CDR3 reads TGTGCCAGCAGCAAGAGGGGCAATCAGCCCCAGCATTTT.

This clone appeared many times. The rearrangement uses TRBV19 and TRBJ2-5; 10 bases match TRBD2. The germline gives CDR1 LNHDA, CDR2 SQIVND (reference sequence). The CDR3 is 15 amino acids. Trimming at V came to 4 bases and at J to 7 bases, leaving 9 bases not matched to a gene. In nucleotides, the CDR3 is TGTGCCAGTAGTAAAACTAGCGGGATCTCTGGGACCCAGTACTTC. Protein product: CASSKTSGISGTQYF.

This clone came up once. The V call is TRBV15, the J call TRBJ2-7; 9 nucleotides agree with TRBD2. The CDR3 covers 15 residues. Germline V gene lookup returns CDR1 LNHNV and CDR2 YYDKDF (reference sequence). The trim removed 0 bases at V and 6 bases at J, leaving 6 bases unmatched. The CDR3 region is CATSRETSGPPEQYF. Written as DNA, the CDR3 is TGTGCCACCAGCAGAGAGACTAGCGGACCCCCCGAGCAGTACTTC. Together with reference TRBV15 and TRBJ2-7, the CDR3 gives the full variable domain: DAMVIQNPRYQVTQFGKPVTLSCSQTLNHNVMYWYQQKSSQAPKLLFHYYDKDFNNEADTPDNFQSRRPNTSFCFLDIRSPGLGDTAMYLCATSRETSGPPEQYFGPGTRLTVT.

This chain joins TRBV28 and TRBJ1-3, with D tentatively TRBD1 (6 bases). V was shortened by 6 bases and J by 0 bases, with 12 bases between the two germline ends. CDR3 length: 15 residues. Per the germline V gene, CDR1 is MDHEN and CDR2 is SYDVKM. CDR3: CASSGGDNSGNTIYF. CDR3 DNA: TGTGCCAGCAGCGGGGGGGACAACTCTGGAAACACCATATATTTT.

The J gene is TRBJ1-5, the V gene TRBV28; maybe TRBD1 (5 bases). Germline loops: CDR1 MDHEN, CDR2 SYDVKM. V was clipped by 10 bases and J by 6 bases, with 16 bases between them. The CDR3 extends over 13 amino acids. The CDR3, as DNA: TGTGCCATCACGGGGGGGTTGGGTCAGCCCCAGCATTTT. Translated, it gives CAITGGLGQPQHF. Complete variable domain (other parts from reference TRBV28 and TRBJ1-5): DVKVTQSSRYLVKRTGEKVFLECVQDMDHENMFWYRQDPGLGLRLIYFSYDVKMKEKGDIPEGYSVSREKKERFSLILESASTNQTSMYLCAITGGLGQPQHFGDGTRLSIL.

The rearrangement joins TRBV6-5 to TRBJ2-3, with TRBD2 identical over 9 bases. CDR1 and CDR2 (germline): MNHEY, SVGAGI. The CDR3 length is 14 residues. J gave up 1 base and V 7 bases, and 3 bases lay outside the gene matches. In nucleotides, the CDR3 is TGTGCCAGCACCCGACTAGCGGGCACAGATACGCAGTATTTT. Translated: CASTRLAGTDTQYF.

The chain carries TRBV3-1 (or the pseudogene TRBV3-2) and TRBJ1-6; D is possibly TRBD1 (5 bases). This CDR3 region has 17 residues. Trimming cost V 2 bases and J 5 bases, with 16 bases left between them. Germline loops: CDR1 LGHDT, CDR2 YNNKEL (reference sequence). The CDR3 DNA reads as TGTGCCAGCAGCCAACGGGATTCCGGGGGACATAATTCACCCCTCCACTTT. Translating it yields CASSQRDSGGHNSPLHF.

This chain connects TRBV4-2 to TRBJ2-7; 8 bases match TRBD2. Trimming removed 0 bases from V and 3 bases from J; junction bases left unmatched: 4. Germline V gene data show CDR1 as LGHNA and CDR2 as YNFKEQ. This CDR3 comprises 15 residues. CDR3 residues: CASSQERSGSYEQYF. CDR3 bases: TGTGCCAGCAGCCAAGAAAGGAGCGGGAGCTACGAGCAGTACTTC.

The rearrangement links TRBV19 to TRBJ1-1, with D unclear. With 4 bases removed from V and 0 bases from J, the gap between germline ends came to 9 bases. In germline, CDR1 is LNHDA, CDR2 SQIVND (reference sequence). CDR3 length equals 14 residues. CDR3 DNA sequence: TGTGCCAGTAGTAGACCAGACTTGAACACTGAAGCTTTCTTT. This sequence encodes CASSRPDLNTEAFF.

This chain uses TRBV14 with TRBJ1-4; D possibly corresponds to TRBD1 (6 bases). The germline V and J ends were trimmed by 2 bases and 6 bases, with 16 bases remaining between them. Germline CDR1 reads SGHDN; CDR2 reads FVKESK. The CDR3 runs 16 residues. This CDR3 reads CASSQSPADSHEKLFF. The DNA of the CDR3 is TGTGCCAGCAGCCAATCACCCGCGGACAGTCATGAAAAACTGTTTTTT. The full variable domain, completed using reference TRBV14 and TRBJ1-4, is EAGVTQFPSHSVIEKGQTVTLRCDPISGHDNLYWYRRVMGKEIKFLLHFVKESKQDESGMPNNRFLAERTGGTYSTLKVQPAELEDSGVYFCASSQSPADSHEKLFFGSGTQLSVL.

This chain uses TRBV7-2 with TRBJ1-1; 9 nucleotides line up with TRBD1. The J segment lost 5 bases and the V segment lost 1 base, leaving 5 bases of the junction unmatched. CDR3 size: 15 residues. Germline V lookup: CDR1 SGHTA, CDR2 FQGNSA. The CDR3 bases are TGTGCCAGCAGCTTAGTGGGCGGGACAGGGACTGAAGCTTTCTTT. This sequence encodes CASSLVGGTGTEAFF.

This chain connects TRBV28 to TRBJ1-2, with D perhaps matching TRBD1 (6 bases). In germline, CDR1 is MDHEN, CDR2 SYDVKM. Trimming shortened V by 2 bases and J by 5 bases, and 9 bases separated the two germline ends. The CDR3 consists of 13 residues. CDR3 in amino acids: CASSLTTGYGYTF. As DNA, the CDR3 is TGTGCCAGCAGTTTAACTACAGGGTATGGCTACACCTTC.

J is TRBJ2-1 and V is TRBV4-1; a possible D gene is TRBD2 (5 bases). CDR3 size: 15 residues. Germline V lookup: CDR1 MGHRA, CDR2 YSYEKL. Deletions cut 0 bases from V and 2 bases from J, with 8 bases between. The CDR3 region is CASSQESGTYNEQFF. DNA for the CDR3: TGCGCCAGCAGCCAAGAAAGCGGTACCTACAATGAGCAGTTCTTC.

The V call is TRBV2, the J call TRBJ2-1; the match to TRBD2 covers 12 bases. The germline V gene has CDR1 SNHLY and CDR2 FYNNEI. This CDR3 region has 17 residues. The J segment lost 6 bases and the V segment lost 3 bases, leaving 9 bases of the junction unmatched. CDR3 protein: CASSDELAGGPGNEQFF. CDR3 DNA sequence: TGTGCCAGCAGTGACGAGCTAGCGGGAGGGCCGGGCAATGAGCAGTTCTTC.

The V call is TRBV6-5, the J call TRBJ2-4, with D tentatively TRBD2 (6 bases). Germline V gene lookup returns CDR1 MNHEY and CDR2 SVGAGI. CDR3 length: 15 residues. The germline V and J ends were trimmed by 7 bases and 0 bases, with 13 bases remaining between them. CDR3 in DNA: TGTGCCAGCAAGGGCAGGGAGGTAGCCAAAAACATTCAGTACTTC. Translation: CASKGREVAKNIQYF.